This T cell receptor (beta chain) was sequenced during a study of identical twins. The CDR3 is made up of 16 amino acids. CDR1 and CDR2 (germline): MNHEY, SMNVEV (reference sequence). Trimming cost V 5 bases and J 0 bases; bases outside gene matches: 6. Template switching added a universal primer binding site, and final cDNA carried unique molecular identifiers. In TCRdb, the 5' RACE reads were re-called with MiXCR into one record per CDR3 protein. The sample lists 1.5 million to 2 million distinct CDR3 sequences, 32% seen once, with under 0.35% in the top ten. On this clonotype itself: What it binds is not known.

Study outcomes and limitations: A lower insertion count was a feature of abundant cord blood beta clonotypes, with no such feature in memory repertoires. Twins shared out-of-frame alpha sequences with excess low generation probability. Donors were not followed over many years; analysis was cross-sectional.

The clonotype comes from a newborn girl in good health. The chain is built from TRBV27 and TRBJ2-4, with TRBD1 matching 8 bases. Sequenced material: cord blood. The CDR3 is CASSRDRIIAKNIQYF. CDR3 nucleotide sequence: TGTGCCAGCAGTAGGGACAGGATTATAGCCAAAAACATTCAGTACTTC.